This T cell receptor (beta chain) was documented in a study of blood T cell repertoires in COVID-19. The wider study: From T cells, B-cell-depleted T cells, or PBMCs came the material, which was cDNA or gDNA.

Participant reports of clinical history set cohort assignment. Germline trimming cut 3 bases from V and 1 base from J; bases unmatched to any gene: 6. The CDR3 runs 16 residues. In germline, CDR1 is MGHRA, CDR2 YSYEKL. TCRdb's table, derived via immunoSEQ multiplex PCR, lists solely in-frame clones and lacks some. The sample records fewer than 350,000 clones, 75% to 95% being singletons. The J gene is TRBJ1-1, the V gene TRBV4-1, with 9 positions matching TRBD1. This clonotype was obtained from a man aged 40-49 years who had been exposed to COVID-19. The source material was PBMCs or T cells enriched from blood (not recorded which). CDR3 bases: TGCGCCAGCAGCCAGTTGACAGGGGGACGGAACACTGAAGCTTTCTTT. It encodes CASSQLTGGRNTEAFF.